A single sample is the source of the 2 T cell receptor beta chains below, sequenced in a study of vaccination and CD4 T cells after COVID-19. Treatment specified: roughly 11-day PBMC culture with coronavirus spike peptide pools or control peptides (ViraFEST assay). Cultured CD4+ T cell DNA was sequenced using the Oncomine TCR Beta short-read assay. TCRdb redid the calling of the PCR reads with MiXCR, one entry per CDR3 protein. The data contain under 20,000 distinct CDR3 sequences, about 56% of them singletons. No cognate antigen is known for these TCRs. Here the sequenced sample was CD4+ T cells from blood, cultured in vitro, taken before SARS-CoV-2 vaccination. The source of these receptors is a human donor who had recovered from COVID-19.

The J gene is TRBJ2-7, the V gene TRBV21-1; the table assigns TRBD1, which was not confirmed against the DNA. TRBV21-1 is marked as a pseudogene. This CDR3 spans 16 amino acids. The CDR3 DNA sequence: TGTGCCAGCAGCCCCTCCGGGACAGGGAACGCCTACGAGCAGTACTTC. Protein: CASSPSGTGNAYEQYF.

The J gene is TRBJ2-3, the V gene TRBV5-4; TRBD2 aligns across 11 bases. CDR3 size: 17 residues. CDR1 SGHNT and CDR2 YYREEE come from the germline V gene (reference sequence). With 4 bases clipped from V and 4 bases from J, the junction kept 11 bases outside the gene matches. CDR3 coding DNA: TGTGCCAGCAGCCCAGATGAACTAGCGGGAGTTGCAGATACGCAGTATTTT. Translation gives CASSPDELAGVADTQYF.